What follows are 26 T cell receptor beta chains derived from one specimen sequenced in a study of molecular identifiers for immune sequencing clone quantification. TCRdb re-called the PCR reads with MiXCR, one entry per CDR3 protein. The sample has 300,000 to 400,000 distinct CDR3 sequences, roughly a fifth seen once; the top ten hold approximately 0.83%. The sequenced material came from naive CD8+ T cells from blood, with Jurkat cell RNA spiked in. Described subset: FACS-sorted CD8+CD4-CCR7+CD45RA+ naive T cells. The receptors derive from a human donor in good health. Some libraries in this study had Jurkat cell RNA spiked in.

This clonotype came up a few times. An end of the junction differs from the germline gene, which may be a read error. V and J are TRBV7-9 and TRBJ2-5; maybe TRBD1 (6 bases). This CDR3 contains 14 residues. Germline V lookup: CDR1 SEHNR, CDR2 FQNEAQ (reference sequence). CDR3 loop: CTSSSEQGKETQYF. As DNA, the CDR3 is TGTACCAGCAGCTCAGAACAGGGCAAAGAGACCCAGTACTTC.

This sequence joins TRBV27 and TRBJ2-7, with a weak D call TRBD1 (7 bases). This CDR3 is 13 amino acids long. Germline CDR1 reads MNHEY; CDR2 reads SMNVEV (reference sequence). Trimming pared 6 bases from V and 11 bases from J, leaving 20 bases between. CDR3 residues: CASSPSRTGGKYF. CDR3 nucleotides: TGTGCCAGCAGCCCATCAAGGACAGGCGGGAAGTACTTC.

This clonotype has only a few counts. The chain has TRBV2 and TRBJ1-5, with a tentative D call TRBD1 (5 bases). This CDR3 has 15 residues. The germline V gene encodes CDR1 SNHLY and CDR2 FYNNEI. The V end was cut by 4 bases, the J end by 3 bases, with 13 bases between. The DNA for the CDR3 is TGTGCCAGCAGTGGAGGGGCGTCGAACAATCAGCCCCAGCATTTT. Its translation: CASSGGASNNQPQHF.

The chain couples TRBV7-9 to TRBJ2-6, with a weak D call TRBD2 (5 bases). Germline CDR1 reads SEHNR; CDR2 reads FQNEAQ (reference sequence). The CDR3 extends over 19 amino acids. V lost 5 bases and J 4 bases, leaving 24 bases between the germline ends. CDR3 amino acids: CASSPSKDGGFRGANVLTF. The CDR3 DNA follows: TGTGCCAGCAGCCCCAGCAAGGACGGCGGGTTTAGAGGGGCCAACGTCCTGACTTTC.

This clonotype showed up many times. The CDR3 spells CATRDSLMYEQYF. CDR3 DNA sequence: TGTGCCACCCGGGACAGCCTAATGTATGAGCAGTACTTC. The J gene is TRBJ2-7, the V gene TRBV6-2 or TRBV6-3, with TRBD1 matching over 7 bases. The CDR3 runs to 13 residues. Trimming at V came to 10 bases and at J to 7 bases, leaving 13 bases not matched to a gene. The germline CDR1 and CDR2 sequences are MNHEY and SVGEGT.

Many counts were recorded for this clonotype. For the CDR3, the DNA is TGCAGTGCTAGAGACATGGCGGGGGTTCCCACCTACGAGCAGTACTTC. It codes for CSARDMAGVPTYEQYF. The chain is built from TRBV20-1 and TRBJ2-7, with 7 positions matching TRBD2. Germline V gives CDR1 DFQATT, CDR2 SNEGSKA (reference sequence). The CDR3 length is 16 residues. Germline trimming cut 0 bases from V and 2 bases from J; bases unmatched to any gene: 10.

This clonotype was seen repeatedly, ten times or more. This CDR3 is CASSPGGSDTEAFF. CDR3 nucleotide sequence: TGTGCCAGCAGCCCCGGCGGGTCGGACACTGAAGCTTTCTTT. The chain links TRBV9 to TRBJ1-1; D gene ambiguous. V lost 4 bases and J lost 3, with 13 bases in between. The CDR3 extends over 14 amino acids. Germline V gene data show CDR1 as SGDLS and CDR2 as YYNGEE.

CDR3 in amino acids: CSARDNDRLSYEQYF. DNA for the CDR3: TGCAGTGCTAGAGATAATGACCGACTATCCTACGAGCAGTACTTC. The chain couples TRBV20-1 to TRBJ2-7; D may be TRBD2 (5 bases). CDR1 and CDR2 from the germline V gene are DFQATT and SNEGSKA (reference sequence). The V end lost 0 bases, the J end lost 1 base, and 13 bases lay between the germline ends. The CDR3 consists of 15 residues.

This rearrangement joins TRBV3-1 to TRBJ1-3; D ambiguous. The CDR3 contains 13 residues. The V end lost 0 bases, the J end lost 2 bases, and 2 bases lay between the germline ends. Germline-derived CDR1 and CDR2 are LGHDT and YNNKEL (reference sequence). CDR3 bases: TGTGCCAGCAGCCAAGAACCTGGAAACACCATATATTTT. It yields the protein CASSQEPGNTIYF.

This clonotype was seen more than once but under ten times. This chain joins TRBV19 and TRBJ2-3, with 10 nucleotides matching TRBD2. The CDR3 length is 17 residues. The J segment lost 2 bases and the V segment lost 5 bases, leaving 10 bases of the junction unmatched. Germline V CDR1 and CDR2: LNHDA, SQIVND (reference sequence). The CDR3 DNA reads as TGTGCCAGTAGTCTCCGGACTAGCGGAGTCTTCACAGATACGCAGTATTTT. Amino acid sequence: CASSLRTSGVFTDTQYF.

At least ten counts were recorded for this clonotype. This chain connects TRBV9 to TRBJ1-1, with D possibly TRBD1 on 6 matching bases. This CDR3 is built from 17 residues. The V end lost 2 bases, the J end lost 3 bases, and 20 bases lay between the germline ends. Germline CDR1 reads SGDLS; CDR2 reads YYNGEE. The DNA for the CDR3 is TGTGCCAGCAGCGTCCTCATGGTTGGAGGGGGTGACACTGAAGCTTTCTTT. Amino acid sequence: CASSVLMVGGGDTEAFF.

In this sample, this clonotype turned up many times. The CDR3 nucleotides are TGTGCCAGCAGTGTGGACAGGGGGCTACGCACGCAGTATTTT. Encoded protein: CASSVDRGLRTQYF. The chain couples TRBV28 to TRBJ2-3; 11 positions match TRBD1. Germline V gives CDR1 MDHEN, CDR2 SYDVKM. The ends lost 5 bases at V and 9 bases at J; junction bases unmatched: 7. The CDR3 is made up of 14 amino acids.

The chain links TRBV4-3 to TRBJ2-7; 9 positions match TRBD1. There are 15 residues in the CDR3. The V and J ends lost 4 bases and 6 bases, in that order; junction bases with no gene match: 10. Germline values: CDR1 LGHNA, CDR2 YSLEER. CDR3 sequence (DNA): TGCGCCAGCAGCCGAGCACCGGGACAGGGAGGCGAGCAGTACTTC. This gives the protein CASSRAPGQGGEQYF.

This clonotype was observed a few times. The J gene is TRBJ2-7, the V gene TRBV6-2 or TRBV6-3; D is uncertain. CDR1 MNHEY and CDR2 SVGEGT come from the germline V gene. The CDR3 has 17 amino acids. The V end was cut by 4 bases, the J end by 0 bases, with 19 bases between. CDR3 sequence reads: CASSSSVQRRHSYEQYF. The CDR3 DNA follows: TGTGCCAGCAGTTCCTCTGTGCAGCGACGTCACTCCTACGAGCAGTACTTC.

This clonotype showed up many times. The chain is built from TRBV7-9 and TRBJ1-1; D ambiguous. V lost 7 bases to trimming and J lost 3 bases, with 9 bases between them. The CDR3 runs to 12 residues. The germline gives CDR1 SEHNR, CDR2 FQNEAQ (reference sequence). The CDR3 region has the DNA TGTGCCAGCACCTTGGATGACACTGAAGCTTTCTTT. Translation gives CASTLDDTEAFF.

The chain employs TRBV6-5 and TRBJ2-7, with 7 bases identical to TRBD2. The trim removed 5 bases at V and 0 bases at J, leaving 7 bases unmatched. This CDR3 region has 15 residues. Germline CDR1 reads MNHEY; CDR2 reads SVGAGI. CDR3 DNA sequence: TGTGCCAGCAGTGACACCGGGGGGAGCTCCTACGAGCAGTACTTC. Its protein is CASSDTGGSSYEQYF.

Points on this clonotype: This may be a read error, as it is one base from a much larger clone. The chain combines TRBV6-5 with TRBJ2-2; 8 positions match TRBD1. CDR3 length: 15 amino acids. J lost 8 bases, V lost 2 bases, and 7 bases had no gene match. The V gene's germline CDR1 is MNHEY and CDR2 SVGAGI. The CDR3 DNA reads TGTGCCAGCAGTTACAGTCAGGGGGCAGGTGGGGAGCTGTTTTTT. This gives the protein CASSYSQGAGGELFF.

In this sample, this clonotype turned up many times. The CDR3 loop reads CASSIEAAYEQYF. CDR3 in DNA: TGTGCCAGTAGTATAGAAGCGGCCTACGAGCAGTACTTC. The chain combines TRBV19 with TRBJ2-7, with a weak D call TRBD2 (5 bases). The CDR3 loop spans 13 amino acids. In germline, CDR1 is LNHDA, CDR2 SQIVND (reference sequence). The ends were cut back, 0 bases at V and 2 bases at J, with 5 bases in the middle.

V and J are TRBV9 and TRBJ1-1; tentative D call: TRBD1 (5 bases). The CDR3 runs to 13 residues. Trimming cost V 3 bases and J 5 bases, with 11 bases left between them. Per the germline V gene, CDR1 is SGDLS and CDR2 is YYNGEE. The CDR3 DNA sequence: TGTGCCAGCAGCGCAGGAGGGGCTACTGAAGCTTTCTTT. Its protein is CASSAGGATEAFF.

This clonotype appeared a few times. The V call is TRBV30, the J call TRBJ2-1, with D hard to call. The germline gives CDR1 GTSNPN, CDR2 SVGIG (reference sequence). The V and J ends lost 4 bases and 12 bases respectively, with 13 bases between them. The CDR3 consists of 11 residues. CDR3 amino acids: CAWNGGTGQFF. CDR3 sequence (DNA): TGTGCCTGGAACGGTGGTACCGGGCAGTTCTTC.

This clonotype has ten or more counts. The V call is TRBV7-6, the J call TRBJ1-6; 7 bases fit TRBD1. V trimming: 0 bases; J trimming: 9 bases; junction bases outside the gene matches: 8. Germline values: CDR1 SGHVS, CDR2 FNYEAQ. This CDR3 is built from 16 residues. The CDR3 DNA reads TGTGCCAGCAGCTTAGCGTGGCAGGGGGATGGTTCACCCCTCCACTTT. It is translated as CASSLAWQGDGSPLHF.

Turning to this clonotype: A single base separates this from a much larger clone, so it may be a read error. The chain combines TRBV4-3 with TRBJ2-7, with 10 bases that match TRBD1. Germline CDR1 is LGHNA and CDR2 is YSLEER. The CDR3 consists of 15 residues. The CDR3 nucleotides are TGCGCCAGCAGCCCGGACAGGGGGTACTCCTACGAGCAGTGCTTC. Translated: CASSPDRGYSYEQCF.

The sample holds many counts of this clonotype. The chain recombines TRBV12-3 or TRBV12-4 with TRBJ2-7; tentatively, D is TRBD1 or TRBD2 (5 bases each). The CDR3 extends over 12 amino acids. Deletions cut 4 bases from V and 6 bases from J, with 10 bases between. The CDR3 is CASSSPGTEQYF. Here the CDR3 DNA reads TGTGCCAGCAGTTCGCCGGGGACCGAGCAGTACTTC.

On this clonotype: The germline gene is not matched at one end of the junction; a read error may be the cause. The V call is TRBV7-6, the J call TRBJ2-7, with TRBD2 identical over 7 bases. The CDR3 covers 17 residues. Germline lookup yields CDR1 SGHVS and CDR2 FNYEAQ. The CDR3 coding sequence is TGTGCCAGCAGCCTAACCCTAGCGGACTCCCTGCCGTACGAGCAGCACTTC. This encodes CASSLTLADSLPYEQHF.

This clonotype was recorded many times. The rearrangement joins TRBV7-2 to TRBJ2-7; D may be TRBD1 (5 bases). Between the trimmed V and J ends, which lost 1 base and 3 bases, there was a span of 19 bases. The CDR3 extends over 17 amino acids. Germline V gives CDR1 SGHTA, CDR2 FQGNSA. The CDR3 nucleotides are TGTGCCAGCAGCTTAGAGGGCGTCAGGGTGCCCGACTACGAGCAGTACTTC. Residues: CASSLEGVRVPDYEQYF.

This clonotype was seen at least ten times. This chain links TRBV7-2 with TRBJ2-2, with TRBD1 identical over 8 bases. Unmatched junction bases numbered 24, after V lost 5 bases and J lost 4 bases. This CDR3 contains 21 residues. Looked up from germline, CDR1 is SGHTA and CDR2 is FQGNSA. The CDR3 nucleotides are TGTGCCAGCAGCGAAGCGTTAGGAGGATTCAGAGGACAGGGCGGCACCGGGGAGCTGTTTTTT. Amino acid sequence: CASSEALGGFRGQGGTGELFF.